This is a list of T cell receptor beta chains from one sample in a study of OX40 agonist ivuxolimab in advanced cancers. Libraries were prepared by immunoSEQ multiplex PCR; TCRdb keeps only in-frame clonotypes and omits some of them. Of roughly 60,000 clones listed, 94% were seen once; the top ten hold roughly 20%. Sample: CD4+ or CD8+ T cells sorted from blood, taken in a trial of the OX40 agonist ivuxolimab. These receptors originate from an adult with an advanced solid tumor such as melanoma, head and neck, liver or kidney cancer. CDR3s include the opening cysteine and the closing phenylalanine or tryptophan. D genes are given only for firm matches. Some rows have no size entry. The others give once, few or many, or a class for an expanded clone.

TRBD2 . TRBJ2-7 TRBV5-1 TGCGCCAGCAGCTTGGCCTCGGGGGGTCGACTACGCGAGCAGTACTTC CASSLASGGRLREQYF
TRBD2 . TRBJ2-3 TRBV19 TGTGCCAGTAGTATATACGGACTAGCGGGAGGGCCCGATACGCAGTATTTT CASSIYGLAGGPDTQYF
TRBD1 . TRBJ1-2 TRBV5-6 TGTGCCAGCAGCGAGACATTGGGACAGGCCGTGCATGGCTACACCTTC CASSETLGQAVHGYTF
. . TRBJ2-7 TRBV5-1 TGCGCCAGCAGCCGGGATTCCTACGAGCAGTACTTC CASSRDSYEQYF
. medium-sized TRBJ1-5 TRBV4-1 TGCGCCAGCAGCCAAGATAGGGGGAACAATCAGCCCCAGCATTTT CASSQDRGNNQPQHF
. . TRBJ1-5 TRBV9 TGTGCCAGCAGCGTAGGGGGGGGCCGTCAGCCCCAGCATTTT CASSVGGGRQPQHF
TRBD2 . TRBJ2-1 TRBV7-3 TGTGCCAGCAGTCGACTAGCGCGAATGTACAATGAGCAGTTCTTC CASSRLARMYNEQFF
TRBD2 . TRBJ2-1 TRBV7-2 TGTGCCAGCAGACCTACTAGCGGGAGCTCCTACAATGAGCAGTTCTTC CASRPTSGSSYNEQFF
. . TRBJ1-4 TRBV6-6 TGTGCCAGCAGTTACTGGGGGGGAGGAACTAATGAAAAACTGTTTTTT CASSYWGGGTNEKLFF
TRBD1 . TRBJ2-2 TRBV6-1 TGTGCCAGCAGCCAACAGGGGCAGAACACCGGGGAGCTGTTTTTT CASSQQGQNTGELFF
TRBD1 . TRBJ1-1 TRBV5-6 TGTGCCAGCAGCGGGAGGGACAGGACAACTGCTTTCTTT CASSGRDRTTAFF
TRBD2 . TRBJ2-3 TRBV13 TGTGCCAGCAGCGATCAAAGCGGGAGGGATCAATCCACAGATACGCAGTATTTT CASSDQSGRDQSTDTQYF
. . TRBJ2-1 TRBV1 TGCACCAGCAGCCAAGATCACCGGGTAGGGCAGTTCTTC CTSSQDHRVGQFF
. . TRBJ2-3 TRBV6-5 TGTGCCAGCAGCTCCAGGGGTTCAACGGATTTT CASSSRGSTDF
TRBD1 . TRBJ1-1 TRBV18 TGTGCCAGCTCATCTTCTCCCGGGACAGGGGCAACTGTGAACACTGAAGCTTTCTTT CASSSSPGTGATVNTEAFF
TRBD1 . TRBJ2-7 TRBV7-4 TGTGCCAGCAGCCCAGAAGGACAGGGCTCGGGCTACGAGCAGTACTTC CASSPEGQGSGYEQYF
TRBD1 . TRBJ1-2 TRBV6-5 TGTGCCAGCAGTTACCTGGGGACAGGGGGGAATGATGGCTACACCTTC CASSYLGTGGNDGYTF
. . TRBJ2-7 TRBV27 TGTGCCAGCAGTTCCGGGACGGCTGAGCAGTACTTC CASSSGTAEQYF
. . TRBJ2-1 TRBV6-6 TGTGCCAGCAGTTACGCTGAATCTAGCGACCCCAGCGAGCAGTTCTTC CASSYAESSDPSEQFF
TRBD1 few TRBJ1-5 TRBV7-9 TGTGCCAGCAGCTTAGGACAGGGGGATCAGCCCCAGCATTTT CASSLGQGDQPQHF
TRBD2 . TRBJ2-7 TRBV19 TGTGCCAGTAGTCCCGTAGCGGGAAGCTCCTACGAGCAGTACTTC CASSPVAGSSYEQYF
TRBD1 . TRBJ1-2 TRBV9 TGTGCCAGCAGCGTAGACCTGCAGGGGGCATCCGATGGCTACACCTTC CASSVDLQGASDGYTF
TRBD2 . TRBJ2-1 TRBV5-6 TGTGCCAGCAGCTTGTTAGCGGTAGCGGGAGGCAATGAGCAGTTCTTC CASSLLAVAGGNEQFF
TRBD2 . TRBJ2-1 TRBV7-7 TGTGCTAGCAGCCACGGGACTAGTTCGGCCAATGAGCAGTTCTTC CASSHGTSSANEQFF
. . TRBJ1-3 TRBV9 TGTGCCAGCAGCGTAGCAGACGCAAACACCATATATTTT CASSVADANTIYF
. . TRBJ2-2 TRBV5-6 TGTGCCAGCAGCTTGCCCAGCAACACCGGGGAGCTGTTTTTT CASSLPSNTGELFF
TRBD2 . TRBJ2-1 TRBV27 TGTGCCAGCGTCCAGAGGTCTAGCGGGATCTACAATGAGCAGTTCTTC CASVQRSSGIYNEQFF
. . TRBJ2-1 TRBV7-2 TGTGCCAGCAGCCGCGTCGAAGTGAGAATTCACAGTAGTGAGCAGTTCTTC CASSRVEVRIHSSEQFF
TRBD2 . TRBJ2-4 TRBV9 TGTGCCAGCAGCGTAGGTAGCGGGAGGAGCGCGAAAAACATTCAGTACTTC CASSVGSGRSAKNIQYF
. . TRBJ2-7 TRBV5-6 TGTGCCAGCAGCATGGGGAGCGGCTACGAGCAGTACTTC CASSMGSGYEQYF
. . TRBJ2-4 TRBV6-1 TGTGCCACAGGACAGCTTCAGTACTTC CATGQLQYF
. . TRBJ2-5 TRBV28 TGTGCCAGCAGTCAGACAGGTGGGGAAGAGACCCAGTACTTC CASSQTGGEETQYF
. . TRBJ2-1 TRBV2 TGTGCCAGCAGTGAATGGGCTATTCCGCGTACCTACAATGAGCAGTTCTTC CASSEWAIPRTYNEQFF
. . TRBJ2-7 TRBV9 TGTGCCAGCAGCGCTAGCTCGGCGACAGCCCACGAGCAGTACTTC CASSASSATAHEQYF
TRBD1 . TRBJ2-7 TRBV5-3 TGTGCCAGAATCCTTGTGACAGGGGGGGTGTTTTTAGGATACGAGCAGTACTTC CARILVTGGVFLGYEQYF
. . TRBJ1-1 TRBV7-2 TGTGCCTCCAGGGACGGCCTGGGCACTGAAGCTTTCTTT CASRDGLGTEAFF
. once TRBJ2-2 TRBV29-1 TGCAGCGTTGATCTGGGGGGTGCCGGGGAGCTGTTTTTT CSVDLGGAGELFF
TRBD2 . TRBJ2-2 TRBV5-6 TGTGCCAGCAGCTTGATAAGCCGACTAGCGGAGAACACCGGGGAGCTGTTTTTT CASSLISRLAENTGELFF
. . TRBJ2-6 TRBV9 TGTGCCAGCAGCGTAGGTGAGATCTCTGGGGCCAACGTCCTGACTTTC CASSVGEISGANVLTF
TRBD1 . TRBJ2-6 TRBV4-3 TGCGCCAGCAGCCACGGACAGGTAACCTCTGGGGCCAACGTCCTGACTTTC CASSHGQVTSGANVLTF
TRBD2 few TRBJ2-7 TRBV7-9 TGTGCCAGCAGCCCCGCAGAGGGGCGGGAGTTCTACGAGCAGTACTTC CASSPAEGREFYEQYF
. . TRBJ1-1 TRBV9 TGTGCCAGCAGCGTTCCGACAGGCCTGAACACTGAAGCTTTCTTT CASSVPTGLNTEAFF
TRBD2 . TRBJ2-3 TRBV6-4 TGTGCCAGCAGTGACATAGCGGGAGGTGGAGATACGCAGTATTTT CASSDIAGGGDTQYF
. . TRBJ2-5 TRBV5-1 TGCGCCAGCCGGAGTGATCGAGAGACCCAGTACTTC CASRSDRETQYF
. . TRBJ2-7 TRBV5-6 TGTGCCAGCAGCAGGGGGTATGTCTCATACGAGCAGTACTTC CASSRGYVSYEQYF
TRBD1 . TRBJ1-5 TRBV5-5 TGTGCCAGCAGCTTTAGGACAGGGGGGAATCAGCCCCAGCATTTT CASSFRTGGNQPQHF
. . TRBJ1-3 TRBV14 TGTGCCAGCAGCCGTGGACATTCGAATATATATTTT CASSRGHSNIYF
. . TRBJ2-7 TRBV19 TGTGCCAGTAGTATAGATCGGCGTACAGCCCCAGAGCAGTACTTC CASSIDRRTAPEQYF